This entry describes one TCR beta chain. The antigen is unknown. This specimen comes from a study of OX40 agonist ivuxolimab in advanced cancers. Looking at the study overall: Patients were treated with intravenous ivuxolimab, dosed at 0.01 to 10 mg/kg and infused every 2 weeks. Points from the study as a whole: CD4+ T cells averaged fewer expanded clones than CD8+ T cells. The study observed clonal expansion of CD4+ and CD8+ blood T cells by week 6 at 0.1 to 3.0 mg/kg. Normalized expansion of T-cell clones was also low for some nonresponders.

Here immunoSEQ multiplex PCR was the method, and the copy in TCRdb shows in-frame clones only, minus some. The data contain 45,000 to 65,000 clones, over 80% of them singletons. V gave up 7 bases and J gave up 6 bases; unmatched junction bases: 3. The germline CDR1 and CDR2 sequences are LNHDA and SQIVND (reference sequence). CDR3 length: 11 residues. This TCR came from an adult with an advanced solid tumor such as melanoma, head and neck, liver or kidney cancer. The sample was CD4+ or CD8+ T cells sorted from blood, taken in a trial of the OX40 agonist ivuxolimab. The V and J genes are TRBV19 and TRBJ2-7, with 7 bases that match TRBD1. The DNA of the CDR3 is TGTGCCAGTATGACAGGGAGCGAGCAGTACTTC. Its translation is CASMTGSEQYF.